These 32 T cell receptor beta chains came from one sample sequenced in a study of CD8 T cells in Susac syndrome. The RNA, about 0.45 to 1 ug, was put through reverse transcription using random hexamers. TCRdb called the immunoSEQ multiplex PCR reads again in MiXCR, with one record for every CDR3 protein. The repertoire includes about 190,000 distinct CDR3 sequences, approximately 96% of them detected once, and 0.09% to 0.1% sits in the top ten. Material: CD4+ T cells from PBMCs. Source of these receptors: a human donor with Susac syndrome.

The V gene is TRBV29-1, the J gene TRBJ1-1; D gene unclear. V lost 7 bases and J 2 bases, leaving 11 bases between the germline ends. The CDR3 spans 12 residues. The germline CDR1 and CDR2 sequences are SQVTM and ANQGSEA. CDR3 sequence (DNA): TGCAGCGCCGCGGGGTCCAACACTGAAGCTTTCTTT. Translating it yields CSAAGSNTEAFF.

The chain uses TRBV29-1 and TRBJ2-3; the match to TRBD2 covers 10 bases. The CDR3 length is 12 residues. Losses at the gene ends were 7 bases for V and 5 bases for J; bases not matched to a gene: 3. Germline CDR1 is SQVTM and CDR2 is ANQGSEA. For the CDR3, the DNA is TGCAGCGCTAGCGGGGGAGTAGATACGCAGTATTTT. Its protein product is CSASGGVDTQYF.

CDR3 residues: CASSLWTGTGGNSPLHF. The CDR3 DNA reads as TGTGCCAGCAGTTTATGGACCGGGACAGGGGGTAATTCACCCCTCCACTTT. V gene TRBV28 combines with J gene TRBJ1-6, with 11 positions matching TRBD1. The J segment lost 6 bases and the V segment lost 0 bases, leaving 4 bases of the junction unmatched. This CDR3 region has 17 residues. Germline V CDR1 and CDR2: MDHEN, SYDVKM. The variable domain in full, with the rest retrieved from reference TRBV28 and TRBJ1-6, is DVKVTQSSRYLVKRTGEKVFLECVQDMDHENMFWYRQDPGLGLRLIYFSYDVKMKEKGDIPEGYSVSREKKERFSLILESASTNQTSMYLCASSLWTGTGGNSPLHFGNGTRLTVT.

The V and J genes are TRBV19 and TRBJ1-2; 7 nucleotides agree with TRBD1. There are 14 residues in the CDR3. Germline V CDR1 and CDR2: LNHDA, SQIVND (reference sequence). V lost 4 bases to trimming and J lost 6 bases; unmatched junction nucleotides: 8. The CDR3 reads CASSRDWTGDGYTF. The DNA for the CDR3 is TGTGCCAGTAGTAGGGATTGGACAGGAGATGGCTACACCTTC.

The chain is built from TRBV6-1 and TRBJ2-7; TRBD2 might be the D (5 bases). Germline loops: CDR1 MNHNS, CDR2 SASEGT. V lost 7 bases, J lost 9 bases, and 16 bases lay in between. This CDR3 comprises 12 residues. The CDR3 loop reads CASTADGKGQYF. In DNA, the CDR3 is TGTGCCAGCACCGCCGACGGGAAAGGGCAGTACTTC.

The J gene is TRBJ2-7, the V gene TRBV3-1; D possibly uses TRBD1 or TRBD2 (5 bases each). Germline V lookup: CDR1 LGHDT, CDR2 YNNKEL (reference sequence). The V end lost 4 bases, the J end lost 7 bases, and 26 bases lay between the germline ends. CDR3 length: 17 amino acids. The CDR3 nucleotides read TGTGCCAGCAGCCCAGGGTCGGTCGGACTTACGTCTCGAGAGCAGTACTTC. Translated: CASSPGSVGLTSREQYF.

The V gene is TRBV30, the J gene TRBJ1-4, with 10 bases lining up with TRBD1. Germline V gives CDR1 GTSNPN, CDR2 SVGIG (reference sequence). V was pared by 1 base and J by 10 bases, with 6 bases of the junction left unmatched. The CDR3 has 14 residues. CDR3 amino acids: CAWSGRDRGVKLFF. CDR3 nucleotide sequence: TGTGCCTGGAGTGGAAGGGACAGGGGCGTAAAACTGTTTTTT.

The CDR3 reads CASATRSQSPLHF. The CDR3 DNA is TGCGCCAGCGCTACCAGGTCACAATCACCCCTCCACTTT. The chain is built from TRBV5-1 and TRBJ1-6; D is unclear. Germline V CDR1 and CDR2: SGHRS, YFSETQ. Trimming cost V 7 bases and J 10 bases, with 15 bases left between them. This CDR3 region has 13 residues.

This chain joins TRBV5-1 and TRBJ2-5; 8 bases are a match to TRBD2. Germline-derived CDR1 and CDR2 are SGHRS and YFSETQ. With V trimmed by 0 bases and J by 5 bases, 6 bases remained unmatched. The CDR3 sequence is 15 residues long. Written as DNA, the CDR3 is TGCGCCAGCAGCTTGGCCGGGAGGGGGGATGAGACCCAGTACTTC. This encodes CASSLAGRGDETQYF.

The CDR3 nucleotides read TGTGCCAGCAGCAAAACCGGCCGGGTTCATGGCTACACCTTC. This encodes CASSKTGRVHGYTF. This sequence joins TRBV7-2 and TRBJ1-2; D ambiguous. This CDR3 spans 14 amino acids. V was shortened by 5 bases and J by 6 bases, with 16 bases between the two germline ends. CDR1 is SGHTA, CDR2 FQGNSA, per germline.

The chain recombines TRBV20-1 with TRBJ2-1; D gene ambiguous. The germline CDR1 and CDR2 sequences are DFQATT and SNEGSKA (reference sequence). This CDR3 comprises 12 residues. Here the CDR3 DNA reads TGCGGGGTGGATGGTCTCGACAATGAGCAGTTCTTC. This gives the protein CGVDGLDNEQFF.

CDR3 DNA: TGTGCCAGCAGCTTGACAGGGTCGGTCGCTCAGCCCCAGCATTTT. The encoded protein is CASSLTGSVAQPQHF. The chain joins TRBV11-2 to TRBJ1-5; 7 bases map to TRBD1. Germline V gives CDR1 SGHAT, CDR2 FQNNGV. Unmatched junction bases numbered 8, after V lost 3 bases and J lost 6 bases. There are 15 residues in the CDR3.

The chain has TRBV14 and TRBJ2-2, with no clear D. The CDR3 extends over 14 amino acids. Germline assignment: CDR1 SGHDN and CDR2 FVKESK. The V gene lost 1 base and the J gene lost 4 bases, with 7 bases spanning the gap. The CDR3: CASSQVSGTGELFF. The CDR3, as DNA: TGTGCCAGCAGCCAAGTTTCGGGCACCGGGGAGCTGTTTTTT.

The chain uses TRBV20-1 and TRBJ2-3; 7 nucleotides match TRBD2. Per germline, CDR1 DFQATT and CDR2 SNEGSKA (reference sequence). J was trimmed by 2 bases and V by 5 bases; bases with no gene match: 7. There are 14 residues in the CDR3. For the CDR3, the DNA is TGCAGTGCTTTGAGCGGGGCTTACACAGATACGCAGTATTTT. Residues: CSALSGAYTDTQYF.

The chain has TRBV30 and TRBJ2-3, with D possibly matching TRBD2 (5 bases). CDR1 and CDR2 (germline): GTSNPN, SVGIG (reference sequence). The CDR3 totals 13 residues. Trimming left V 4 bases short and J 8 bases short, with 16 bases between. Written as DNA, the CDR3 is TGTGCCTGGACACTCCTAGCTAGATCTACGCAGTATTTT. Residues: CAWTLLARSTQYF. The whole variable domain, filled in from reference TRBV30 and TRBJ2-3, reads SQTIHQWPATLVQPVGSPLSLECTVEGTSNPNLYWYRQAAGRGLQLLFYSVGIGQISSEVPQNLSASRPQDRQFILSSKKLLLSDSGFYLCAWTLLARSTQYFGPGTRLTVL.

The chain joins TRBV6-5 to TRBJ2-7; possible D gene TRBD1, 6 bases. The ends were cut back, 6 bases at V and 4 bases at J, with 10 bases in the middle. The CDR3 has 12 amino acids. The germline V gene encodes CDR1 MNHEY and CDR2 SVGAGI. The DNA for the CDR3 is TGTGCCAGCAGGACCACAGGGTACGAGCAGTACTTC. Translation gives CASRTTGYEQYF.

The chain is built from TRBV3-1 and TRBJ1-5, with D maybe TRBD1 (5 bases). From germline, CDR1 is LGHDT and CDR2 YNNKEL (reference sequence). Between the trimmed V and J ends, which lost 0 bases and 4 bases, there was a span of 10 bases. This CDR3 contains 15 residues. The DNA of the CDR3 is TGTGCCAGCAGCCAAGATTTGGCAGGGAATCAGCCCCAGCATTTT. Encoded protein: CASSQDLAGNQPQHF.

This clonotype was found once. This sequence joins TRBV9 and TRBJ1-1; D remains unclear. Trimming removed 0 bases at V and 1 base at J, with 7 bases between. Per germline, CDR1 SGDLS and CDR2 YYNGEE. This CDR3 comprises 14 residues. The CDR3: CASSVGTANTEAFF. In nucleotides, the CDR3 is TGTGCCAGCAGCGTAGGAACGGCGAACACTGAAGCTTTCTTT. Drawing the rest from reference TRBV9 and TRBJ1-1, the complete variable domain is DSGVTQTPKHLITATGQRVTLRCSPRSGDLSVYWYQQSLDQGLQFLIQYYNGEERAKGNILERFSAQQFPDLHSELNLSSLELGDSALYFCASSVGTANTEAFFGQGTRLTVV.

This chain uses TRBV20-1 with TRBJ1-5; D is ambiguous. Per the germline V gene, CDR1 is DFQATT and CDR2 is SNEGSKA (reference sequence). This CDR3 spans 12 amino acids. Trimming took 2 bases from V and 2 from J, leaving 4 bases between them. The CDR3 nucleotides read TGCAGTGCTAGACAGGGCAATCAGCCCCAGCATTTT. The encoded protein is CSARQGNQPQHF.

This clonotype was recorded only once. The gene calls are TRBV12-3 or TRBV12-4 and TRBJ1-2; maybe TRBD1 (5 bases). This CDR3 spans 15 amino acids. The V and J ends lost 1 base and 4 bases respectively, with 13 bases between them. CDR3 sequence reads: CASSLGSRERYGYTF. Here the CDR3 DNA reads TGTGCCAGCAGTTTAGGGAGCAGGGAACGCTATGGCTACACCTTC.

The CDR3 spells CASSSNRQGYGQPQHF. DNA of the CDR3: TGTGCCAGCAGTTCCAATAGACAGGGGTACGGTCAGCCCCAGCATTTT. The rearrangement joins TRBV6-5 to TRBJ1-5; 8 nucleotides line up with TRBD1. This CDR3 has 16 amino acids. Germline CDR1 is MNHEY and CDR2 is SVGAGI. After removal of 4 bases from V and 6 bases from J, the junction contained 11 bases not matched to a gene.

The rearrangement joins TRBV11-2 to TRBJ2-5; D is undetermined. V was cut by 3 bases and J by 1 base, with 12 bases left in between. This CDR3 has 15 amino acids. The germline CDR1 and CDR2 sequences are SGHAT and FQNNGV. CDR3 sequence (DNA): TGTGCCAGCAGCTTGGGATGGGCATTCCAAGAGACCCAGTACTTC. It codes for CASSLGWAFQETQYF.

This sequence joins TRBV19 and TRBJ1-5; weak D call: TRBD1 (5 bases). V shed 6 bases and J shed 0 bases, with 12 bases lying between them. The length of the CDR3 is 15 residues. Germline V gene sequence: CDR1 LNHDA, CDR2 SQIVND (reference sequence). CDR3 nucleotide sequence: TGTGCCAGTAGCCCAGGGTCTAATAGCAATCAGCCCCAGCATTTT. Protein sequence: CASSPGSNSNQPQHF.

V and J are TRBV4-1 and TRBJ1-1; D call uncertain. Trimming pared 4 bases from V and 4 bases from J, leaving 13 bases between. Germline CDR1 and CDR2: MGHRA and YSYEKL. The CDR3 runs to 14 residues. The CDR3 protein is CASSRPAEATEAFF. As DNA, the CDR3 is TGCGCCAGCAGCCGGCCGGCGGAAGCCACTGAAGCTTTCTTT.

This chain uses TRBV4-3 with TRBJ2-5, with D perhaps TRBD2 (6 bases). The CDR3 consists of 17 residues. Trimming took off 3 bases at V and 2 bases at J, with 19 bases between the two ends. The germline V gene encodes CDR1 LGHNA and CDR2 YSLEER. The CDR3, as DNA: TGCGCCAGCAGCCACACATTTAACGGTGGAGGGCAAGAGACCCAGTACTTC. Its translation is CASSHTFNGGGQETQYF.

The chain joins TRBV2 to TRBJ1-4; no firm D call. The CDR3 extends over 11 amino acids. V lost 6 bases and J lost 5, with 4 bases in between. Germline-derived CDR1 and CDR2 are SNHLY and FYNNEI. The CDR3 DNA reads TGTGCCAGCAGCGGGAATGAAAAACTGTTTTTT. Amino acids: CASSGNEKLFF. The whole variable domain, filled in from reference TRBV2 and TRBJ1-4, reads EPEVTQTPSHQVTQMGQEVILRCVPISNHLYFYWYRQILGQKVEFLVSFYNNEISEKSEIFDDQFSVERPDGSNFTLKIRSTKLEDSAMYFCASSGNEKLFFGSGTQLSVL.

This sequence joins TRBV6-5 and TRBJ1-2; no clear D. This CDR3 comprises 13 residues. The V and J ends lost 2 bases and 7 bases respectively, with 11 bases between them. Germline CDR1 and CDR2: MNHEY and SVGAGI. CDR3 sequence (DNA): TGTGCCAGCAGTTACAACCGGGCGGCTGGCTACACCTTC. Protein sequence: CASSYNRAAGYTF.

This chain links TRBV25-1 with TRBJ2-4, with TRBD1 matching over 11 bases. V shed 3 bases and J 6 bases; nucleotides not matched to a gene: 4. The CDR3 runs to 15 residues. Germline loops: CDR1 MGHDK, CDR2 SYGVNS. CDR3 region: CASSEGQGGGNIQYF. The CDR3 coding sequence is TGTGCCAGCAGTGAGGGACAGGGGGGAGGAAACATTCAGTACTTC.

The chain employs TRBV5-1 and TRBJ2-5; perhaps TRBD1 as D (5 bases). The CDR3 totals 14 residues. V was pared by 4 bases and J by 5 bases, with 15 bases between. CDR1 SGHRS and CDR2 YFSETQ come from the germline V gene. In nucleotides, the CDR3 is TGCGCCAGCAGCCAAACAGGATCCGTTGAGACCCAGTACTTC. As protein: CASSQTGSVETQYF. The variable domain in full, completed from reference TRBV5-1 and TRBJ2-5, reads KAGVTQTPRYLIKTRGQQVTLSCSPISGHRSVSWYQQTPGQGLQFLFEYFSETQRNKGNFPGRFSGRQFSNSRSEMNVSTLELGDSALYLCASSQTGSVETQYFGPGTRLLVL.

V and J are TRBV19 and TRBJ2-6; D uncertain. The CDR3 has 15 amino acids. Germline loops: CDR1 LNHDA, CDR2 SQIVND (reference sequence). V was pared by 2 bases and J by 5 bases, with 10 bases between. CDR3 sequence (DNA): TGTGCCAGTAGTATACCGTTTATTCGGGCCAACGTCCTGACTTTC. Translating it yields CASSIPFIRANVLTF.

The rearrangement links TRBV2 to TRBJ2-5, with TRBD1 matching 7 bases. The length of the CDR3 is 14 residues. The V gene end was trimmed by 6 bases and the J gene end by 4 bases; junction bases not matched to a gene: 8. Germline CDR1 SNHLY, CDR2 FYNNEI. CDR3 sequence: CASRGQIIPETQYF. Here the CDR3 DNA reads TGTGCCAGCAGGGGACAGATTATCCCAGAGACCCAGTACTTC.

This sequence joins TRBV3-1 and TRBJ1-6, with TRBD1 identical over 8 bases. This CDR3 has 14 residues. Germline loops: CDR1 LGHDT, CDR2 YNNKEL (reference sequence). Losses at the gene ends were 0 bases for V and 12 bases for J; bases not matched to a gene: 4. Here the CDR3 DNA reads TGTGCCAGCAGCCAAGACGACAGGGGAGGACCCCTCCACTTT. It codes for CASSQDDRGGPLHF.